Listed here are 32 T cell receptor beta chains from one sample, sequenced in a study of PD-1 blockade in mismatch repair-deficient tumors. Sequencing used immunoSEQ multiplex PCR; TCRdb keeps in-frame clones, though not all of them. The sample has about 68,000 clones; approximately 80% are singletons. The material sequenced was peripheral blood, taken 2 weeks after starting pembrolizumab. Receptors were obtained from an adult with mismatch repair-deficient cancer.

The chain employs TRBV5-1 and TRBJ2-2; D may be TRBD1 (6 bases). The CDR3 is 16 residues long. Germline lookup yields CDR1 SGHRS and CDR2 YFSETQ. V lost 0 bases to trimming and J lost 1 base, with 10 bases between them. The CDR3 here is CASSLVLGQNTGELFF. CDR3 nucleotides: TGCGCCAGCAGCTTGGTTTTGGGACAGAACACCGGGGAGCTGTTTTTT.

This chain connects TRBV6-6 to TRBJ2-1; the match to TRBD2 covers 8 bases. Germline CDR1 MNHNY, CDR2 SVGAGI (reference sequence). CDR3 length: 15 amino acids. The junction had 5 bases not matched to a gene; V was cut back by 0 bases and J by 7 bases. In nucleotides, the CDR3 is TGTGCCAGCAGTTACTCCGCGGGAGGTCGGAATGAGCAGTTCTTC. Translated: CASSYSAGGRNEQFF.

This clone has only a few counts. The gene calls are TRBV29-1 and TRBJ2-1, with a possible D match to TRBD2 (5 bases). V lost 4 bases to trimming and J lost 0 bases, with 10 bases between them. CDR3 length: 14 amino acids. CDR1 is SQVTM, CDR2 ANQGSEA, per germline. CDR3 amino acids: CSVGAGSSYNEQFF. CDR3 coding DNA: TGCAGCGTTGGGGCTGGGAGCTCCTACAATGAGCAGTTCTTC.

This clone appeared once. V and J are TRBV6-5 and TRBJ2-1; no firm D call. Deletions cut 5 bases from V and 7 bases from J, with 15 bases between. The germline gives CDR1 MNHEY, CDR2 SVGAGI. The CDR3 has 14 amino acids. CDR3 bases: TGTGCCAGCAGTCAAATAGGGCTCGGGAATGAGCAGTTCTTC. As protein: CASSQIGLGNEQFF.

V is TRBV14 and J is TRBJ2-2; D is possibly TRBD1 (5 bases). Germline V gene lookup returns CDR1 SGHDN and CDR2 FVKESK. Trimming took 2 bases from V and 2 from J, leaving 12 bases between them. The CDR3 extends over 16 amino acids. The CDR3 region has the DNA TGTGCCAGCAGCCAATATGAGACAGTCAACACCGGGGAGCTGTTTTTT. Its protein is CASSQYETVNTGELFF.

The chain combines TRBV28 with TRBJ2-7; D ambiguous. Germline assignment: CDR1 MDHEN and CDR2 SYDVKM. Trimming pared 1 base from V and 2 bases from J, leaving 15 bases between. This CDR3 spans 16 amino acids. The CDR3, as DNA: TGTGCCAGCAGTTTATTCCGGCAGGCTTTACCCTACGAGCAGTACTTC. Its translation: CASSLFRQALPYEQYF. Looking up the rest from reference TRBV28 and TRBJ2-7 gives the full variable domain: DVKVTQSSRYLVKRTGEKVFLECVQDMDHENMFWYRQDPGLGLRLIYFSYDVKMKEKGDIPEGYSVSREKKERFSLILESASTNQTSMYLCASSLFRQALPYEQYFGPGTRLTVT.

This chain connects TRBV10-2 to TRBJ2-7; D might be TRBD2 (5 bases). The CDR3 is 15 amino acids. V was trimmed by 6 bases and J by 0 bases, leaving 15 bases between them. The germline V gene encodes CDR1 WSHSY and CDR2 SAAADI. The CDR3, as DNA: TGCGCCAGCAGGAATGAAGGAGGAACCTCCTACGAGCAGTACTTC. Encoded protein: CASRNEGGTSYEQYF.

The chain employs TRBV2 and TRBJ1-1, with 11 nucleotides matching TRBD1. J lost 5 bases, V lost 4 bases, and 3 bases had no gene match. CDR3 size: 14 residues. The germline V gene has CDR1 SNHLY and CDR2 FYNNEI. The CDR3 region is CASSVGQGGTEAFF. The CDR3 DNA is TGTGCCAGCAGTGTGGGACAGGGGGGGACTGAAGCTTTCTTT.

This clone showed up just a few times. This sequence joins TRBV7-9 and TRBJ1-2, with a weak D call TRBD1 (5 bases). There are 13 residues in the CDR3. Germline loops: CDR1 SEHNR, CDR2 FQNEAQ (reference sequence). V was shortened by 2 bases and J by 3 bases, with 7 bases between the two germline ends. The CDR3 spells CASSLSTDYGYTF. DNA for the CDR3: TGTGCCAGCAGCTTATCGACAGACTATGGCTACACCTTC.

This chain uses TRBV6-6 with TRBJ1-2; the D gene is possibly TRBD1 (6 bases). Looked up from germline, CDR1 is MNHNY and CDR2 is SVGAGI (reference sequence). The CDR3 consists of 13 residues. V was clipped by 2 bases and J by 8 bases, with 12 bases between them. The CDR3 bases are TGTGCCAGCAGTTACGGGGCAGGGGTCGGCTACACCTTC. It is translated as CASSYGAGVGYTF.

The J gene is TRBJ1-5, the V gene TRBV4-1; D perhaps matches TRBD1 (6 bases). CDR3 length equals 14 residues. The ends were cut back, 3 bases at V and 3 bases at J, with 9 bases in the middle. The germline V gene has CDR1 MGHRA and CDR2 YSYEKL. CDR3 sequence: CASSHGQPNQPQHF. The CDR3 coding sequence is TGCGCCAGCAGCCACGGACAGCCCAATCAGCCCCAGCATTTT.

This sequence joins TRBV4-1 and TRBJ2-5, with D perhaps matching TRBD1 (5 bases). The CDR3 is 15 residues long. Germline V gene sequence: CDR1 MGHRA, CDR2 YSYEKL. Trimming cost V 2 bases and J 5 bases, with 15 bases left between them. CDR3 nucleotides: TGCGCCAGCAGCCAAAGGGGATTTGGGGCCGAGACCCAGTACTTC. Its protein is CASSQRGFGAETQYF.

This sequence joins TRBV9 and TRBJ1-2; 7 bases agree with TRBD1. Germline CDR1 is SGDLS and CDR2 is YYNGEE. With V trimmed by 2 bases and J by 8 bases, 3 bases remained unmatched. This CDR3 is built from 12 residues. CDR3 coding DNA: TGTGCCAGCAGCGTGGGACAGTCAGGCTACACCTTC. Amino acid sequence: CASSVGQSGYTF.

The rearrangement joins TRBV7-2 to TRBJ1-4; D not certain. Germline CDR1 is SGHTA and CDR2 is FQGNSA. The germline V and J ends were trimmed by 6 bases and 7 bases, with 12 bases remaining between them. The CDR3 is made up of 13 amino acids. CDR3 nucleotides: TGTGCCAGCAGTTTGGCGGTGGGTGAAAAACTGTTTTTT. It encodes CASSLAVGEKLFF.

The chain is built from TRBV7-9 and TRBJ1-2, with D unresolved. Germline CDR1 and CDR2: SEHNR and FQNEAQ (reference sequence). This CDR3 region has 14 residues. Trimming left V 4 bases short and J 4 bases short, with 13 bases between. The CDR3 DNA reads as TGTGCCAGCAGCTCGTCGGCAGGACTCTATGGCTACACCTTC. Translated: CASSSSAGLYGYTF.

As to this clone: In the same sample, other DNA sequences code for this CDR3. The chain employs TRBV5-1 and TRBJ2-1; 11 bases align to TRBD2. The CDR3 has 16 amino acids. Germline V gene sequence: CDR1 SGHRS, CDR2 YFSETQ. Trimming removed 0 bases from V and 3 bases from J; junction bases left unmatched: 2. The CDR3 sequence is CASSLDGTSGYNEQFF. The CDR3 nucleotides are TGCGCCAGCAGCTTGGATGGGACTAGCGGCTACAATGAGCAGTTCTTC.

CDR3 in amino acids: CSVYRVNAEAFF. CDR3 coding DNA: TGCAGCGTTTACAGGGTTAACGCTGAAGCTTTCTTT. This chain joins TRBV29-1 and TRBJ1-1, with D maybe TRBD1 (6 bases). Germline assignment: CDR1 SQVTM and CDR2 ANQGSEA. This CDR3 has 12 residues. The V end was cut by 5 bases, the J end by 6 bases, with 13 bases between.

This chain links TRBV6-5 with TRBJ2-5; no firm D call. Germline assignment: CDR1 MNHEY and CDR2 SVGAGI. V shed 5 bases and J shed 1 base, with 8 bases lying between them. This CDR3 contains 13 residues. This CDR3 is CASSQVSQETQYF. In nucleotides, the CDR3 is TGTGCCAGCAGTCAGGTATCCCAAGAGACCCAGTACTTC.

CDR3 sequence: CASTRTGEDYGYTF. Written as DNA, the CDR3 is TGTGCCAGTACCCGGACAGGGGAGGACTATGGCTACACCTTC. This chain links TRBV19 with TRBJ1-2; TRBD1 matches at 9 bases. CDR1 is LNHDA and CDR2 is SQIVND in the germline V gene (reference sequence). This CDR3 has 14 residues. V shed 7 bases and J 3 bases; nucleotides not matched to a gene: 6.

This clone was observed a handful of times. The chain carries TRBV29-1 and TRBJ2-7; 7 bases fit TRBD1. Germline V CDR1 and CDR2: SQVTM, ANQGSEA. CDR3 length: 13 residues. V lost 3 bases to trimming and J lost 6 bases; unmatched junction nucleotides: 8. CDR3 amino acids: CSVDRQGTREQYF. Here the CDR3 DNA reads TGCAGCGTTGATCGACAGGGAACCCGCGAGCAGTACTTC.

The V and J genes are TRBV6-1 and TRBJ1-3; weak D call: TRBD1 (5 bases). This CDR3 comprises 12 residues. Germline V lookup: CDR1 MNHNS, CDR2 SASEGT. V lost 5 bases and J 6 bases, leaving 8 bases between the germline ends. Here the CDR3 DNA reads TGTGCCAGCAGTTTACAGGCAAACACCATATATTTT. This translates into CASSLQANTIYF.

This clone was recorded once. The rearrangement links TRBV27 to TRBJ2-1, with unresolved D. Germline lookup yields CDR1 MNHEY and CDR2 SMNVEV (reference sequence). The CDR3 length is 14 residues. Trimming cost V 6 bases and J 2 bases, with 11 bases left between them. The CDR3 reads CASSPRQTYNEQFF. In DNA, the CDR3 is TGTGCCAGCAGCCCCCGCCAGACCTACAATGAGCAGTTCTTC.

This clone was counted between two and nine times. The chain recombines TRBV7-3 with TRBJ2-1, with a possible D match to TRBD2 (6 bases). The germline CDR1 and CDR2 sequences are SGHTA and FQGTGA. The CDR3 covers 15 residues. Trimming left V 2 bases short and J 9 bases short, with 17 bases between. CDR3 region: CASSLYPQEGSEQFF. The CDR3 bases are TGTGCCAGCAGCTTATACCCCCAGGAGGGAAGTGAGCAGTTCTTC.

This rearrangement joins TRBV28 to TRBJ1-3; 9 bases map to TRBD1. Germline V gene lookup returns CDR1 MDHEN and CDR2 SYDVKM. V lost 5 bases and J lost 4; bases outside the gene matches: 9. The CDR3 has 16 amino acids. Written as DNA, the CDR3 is TGTGCCAGCAGTCGAACCGGGACAGGGAACGGAAACACCATATATTTT. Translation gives CASSRTGTGNGNTIYF.

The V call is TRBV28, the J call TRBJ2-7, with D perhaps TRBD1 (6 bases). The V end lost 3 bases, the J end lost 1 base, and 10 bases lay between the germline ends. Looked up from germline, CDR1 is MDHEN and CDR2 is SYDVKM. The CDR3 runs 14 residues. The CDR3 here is CASSFTTGSYEQYF. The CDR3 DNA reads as TGTGCCAGCAGTTTTACAACAGGGTCCTACGAGCAGTACTTC.

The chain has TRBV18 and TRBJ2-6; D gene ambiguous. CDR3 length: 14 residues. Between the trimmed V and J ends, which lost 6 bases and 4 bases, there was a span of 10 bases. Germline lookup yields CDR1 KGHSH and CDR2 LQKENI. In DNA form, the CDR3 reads TGTGCCAGCTCCCTAGGCTTCGGGGCCAACGTCCTGACTTTC. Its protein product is CASSLGFGANVLTF.

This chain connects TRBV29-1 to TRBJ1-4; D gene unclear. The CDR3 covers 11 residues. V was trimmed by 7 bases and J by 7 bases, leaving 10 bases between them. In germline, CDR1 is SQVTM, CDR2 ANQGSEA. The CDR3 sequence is CSAMMTEKLFF. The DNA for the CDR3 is TGCAGCGCGATGATGACTGAAAAACTGTTTTTT.

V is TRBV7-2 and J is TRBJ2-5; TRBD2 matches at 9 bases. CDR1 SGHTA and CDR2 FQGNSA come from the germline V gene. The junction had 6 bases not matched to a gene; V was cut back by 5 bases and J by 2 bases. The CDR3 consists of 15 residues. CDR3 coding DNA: TGTGCCAGCAGCAGACGGACTAGCGTTCAAGAGACCCAGTACTTC. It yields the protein CASSRRTSVQETQYF.

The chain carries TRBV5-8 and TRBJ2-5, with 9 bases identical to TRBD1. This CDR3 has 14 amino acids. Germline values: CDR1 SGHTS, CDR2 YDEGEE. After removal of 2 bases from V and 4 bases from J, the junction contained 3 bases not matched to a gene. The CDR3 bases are TGTGCCAGCAGCTTCGGACAGGGGCTAGAGACCCAGTACTTC. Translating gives CASSFGQGLETQYF.

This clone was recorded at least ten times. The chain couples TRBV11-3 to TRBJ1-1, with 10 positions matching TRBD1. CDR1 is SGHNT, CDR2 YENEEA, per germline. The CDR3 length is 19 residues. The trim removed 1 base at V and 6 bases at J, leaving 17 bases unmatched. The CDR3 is CASSLVLGQGILFLAEAFF. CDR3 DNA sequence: TGTGCCAGCAGCTTAGTATTGGGACAGGGGATTTTGTTTTTGGCTGAAGCTTTCTTT. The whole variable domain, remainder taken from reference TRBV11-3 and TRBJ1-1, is EAGVVQSPRYKIIEKKQPVAFWCNPISGHNTLYWYLQNLGQGPELLIRYENEEAVDDSQLPKDRFSAERLKGVDSTLKIQPAELGDSAVYLCASSLVLGQGILFLAEAFFGQGTRLTVV.

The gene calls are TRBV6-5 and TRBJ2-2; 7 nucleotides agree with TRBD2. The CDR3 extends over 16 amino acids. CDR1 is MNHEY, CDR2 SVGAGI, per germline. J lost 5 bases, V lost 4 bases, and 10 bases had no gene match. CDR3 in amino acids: CASSSFAGAGTGELFF. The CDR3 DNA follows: TGTGCCAGCAGTTCATTCGCGGGAGCCGGTACCGGGGAGCTGTTTTTT.

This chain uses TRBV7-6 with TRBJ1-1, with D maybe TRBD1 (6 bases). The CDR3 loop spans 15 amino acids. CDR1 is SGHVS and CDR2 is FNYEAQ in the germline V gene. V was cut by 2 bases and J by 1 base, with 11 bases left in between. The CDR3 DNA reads TGTGCCAGCAGCTTAACGTTGGGACAGAACACTGAAGCTTTCTTT. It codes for CASSLTLGQNTEAFF. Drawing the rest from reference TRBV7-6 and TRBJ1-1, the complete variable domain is GAGVSQSPRYKVTKRGQDVALRCDPISGHVSLYWYRQALGQGPEFLTYFNYEAQQDKSGLPNDRFSAERPEGSISTLTIQRTEQRDSAMYRCASSLTLGQNTEAFFGQGTRLTVV.